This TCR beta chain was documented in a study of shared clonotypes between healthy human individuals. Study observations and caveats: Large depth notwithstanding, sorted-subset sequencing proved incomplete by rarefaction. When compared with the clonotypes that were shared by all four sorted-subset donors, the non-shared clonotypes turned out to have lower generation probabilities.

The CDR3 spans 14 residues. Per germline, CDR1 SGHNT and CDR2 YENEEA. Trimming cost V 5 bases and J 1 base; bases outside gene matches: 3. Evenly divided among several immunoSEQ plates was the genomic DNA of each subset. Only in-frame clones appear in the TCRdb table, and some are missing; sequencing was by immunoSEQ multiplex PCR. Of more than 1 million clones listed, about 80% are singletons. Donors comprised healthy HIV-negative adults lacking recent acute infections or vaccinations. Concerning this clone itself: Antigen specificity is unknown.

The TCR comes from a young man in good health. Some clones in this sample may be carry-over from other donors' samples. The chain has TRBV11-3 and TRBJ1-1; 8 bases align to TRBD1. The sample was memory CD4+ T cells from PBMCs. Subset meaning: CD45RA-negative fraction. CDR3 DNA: TGTGCCAGCAGCCCAGGGGGCTCGAACACTGAAGCTTTCTTT. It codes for CASSPGGSNTEAFF. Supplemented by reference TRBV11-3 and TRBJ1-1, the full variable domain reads EAGVVQSPRYKIIEKKQPVAFWCNPISGHNTLYWYLQNLGQGPELLIRYENEEAVDDSQLPKDRFSAERLKGVDSTLKIQPAELGDSAVYLCASSPGGSNTEAFFGQGTRLTVV.